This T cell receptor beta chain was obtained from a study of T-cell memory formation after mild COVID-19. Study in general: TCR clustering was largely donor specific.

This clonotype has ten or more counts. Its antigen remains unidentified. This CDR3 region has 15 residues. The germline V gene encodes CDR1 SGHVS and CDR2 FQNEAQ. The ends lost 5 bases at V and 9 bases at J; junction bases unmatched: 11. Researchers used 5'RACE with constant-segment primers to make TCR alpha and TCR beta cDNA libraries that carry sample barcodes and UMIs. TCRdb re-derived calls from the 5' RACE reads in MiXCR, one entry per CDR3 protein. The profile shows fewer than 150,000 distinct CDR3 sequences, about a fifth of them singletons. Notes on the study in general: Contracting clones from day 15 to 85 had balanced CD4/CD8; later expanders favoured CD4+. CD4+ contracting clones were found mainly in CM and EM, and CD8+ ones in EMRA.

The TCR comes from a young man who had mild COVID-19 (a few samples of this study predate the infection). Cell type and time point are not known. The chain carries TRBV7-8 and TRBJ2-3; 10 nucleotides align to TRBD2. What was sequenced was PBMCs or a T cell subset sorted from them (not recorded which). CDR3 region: CASSHQRGGRETQYF. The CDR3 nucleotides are TGTGCCAGCAGCCATCAGCGGGGGGGGAGGGAGACGCAGTATTTT.